Listed here are 24 T cell receptor beta chains from one sample, sequenced in a study of beta chain features in type 1 diabetes. Study outcomes and limitations: For Type 1 diabetes patients, all four CD4+ subsets carried TCRB CDR3s that were moderately but significantly shorter.

No antigen has been identified for these receptors. Expressed TCRB transcripts were sequenced, since all the RNA that had been isolated was reverse transcribed. Produced via immunoSEQ multiplex PCR; TCRdb's table is partial and in-frame only. The sample includes a few hundred thousand clones, around a tenth of them seen just once. The sequenced sample was central memory CD4+ T cells from blood. All receptors derive from a man between 25 and 39 years old with type 1 diabetes.

This chain uses TRBV30 with TRBJ1-2; D unresolved. This CDR3 is built from 15 residues. V dropped 4 bases and J dropped 0 bases, with 15 bases sitting between them. In germline, CDR1 is GTSNPN, CDR2 SVGIG (reference sequence). The CDR3 sequence is CAWIGRRRANYGYTF. In DNA form, the CDR3 reads TGTGCCTGGATTGGCCGCAGGAGAGCTAACTATGGCTACACCTTC.

Worth noting for this clone: Other DNA sequences in the same sample also yield this CDR3. The chain employs TRBV28 and TRBJ2-7, with D possibly being TRBD2 (5 bases). Trimming shortened V by 2 bases and J by 7 bases, and 6 bases separated the two germline ends. CDR1 and CDR2 from the germline V gene are MDHEN and SYDVKM. This CDR3 has 11 residues. CDR3 DNA: TGTGCCAGCAGTTTAACTAGGGAGCAGTACTTC. Translation gives CASSLTREQYF.

J is TRBJ2-5 and V is TRBV5-1; D gene unclear. In germline, CDR1 is SGHRS, CDR2 YFSETQ. Deletions cut 2 bases from V and 4 bases from J, with 15 bases between. CDR3 length: 15 residues. The chain's CDR3 is CASSLSPSGVETQYF. CDR3 in DNA: TGCGCCAGCAGCTTATCCCCCAGTGGAGTAGAGACCCAGTACTTC.

This clone was detected only a few times. The junction does not match germline at one end; this may be a read error. The genes are TRBV4-1 and TRBJ2-3; D is possibly TRBD2 (5 bases). Per the germline V gene, CDR1 is MGHRA and CDR2 is YSYEKL. This CDR3 has 15 amino acids. The chain's CDR3 is CASSQDGIGLAGRYF. The CDR3, as DNA: TGTGCCAGCAGCCAAGACGGAATAGGGCTAGCCGGAAGGTATTTT.

The chain uses TRBV28 and TRBJ2-7; no clear D gene. The CDR3 runs to 11 residues. Trimming stripped 5 bases from V and 4 bases from J, with 6 bases between. Per the germline V gene, CDR1 is MDHEN and CDR2 is SYDVKM. The CDR3 protein is CASSAGYEQYF. The CDR3 DNA reads TGTGCCAGCAGTGCCGGGTACGAGCAGTACTTC.

This clone was recorded a few times. CDR3 sequence reads: CASSENGYEQYF. Written as DNA, the CDR3 is TGTGCCAGCAGTGAAAATGGTTACGAGCAGTACTTC. The chain recombines TRBV25-1 with TRBJ2-7, with D unresolved. Trimming removed 2 bases from V and 4 bases from J, with 6 bases in between. CDR3 size: 12 residues. The V gene's germline CDR1 is MGHDK and CDR2 SYGVNS.

There are many counts of this clone. The rearrangement uses TRBV7-9 and TRBJ2-7, with 8 positions matching TRBD1. The V gene's germline CDR1 is SEHNR and CDR2 FQNEAQ (reference sequence). V trimming: 1 base; J trimming: 3 bases; junction bases outside the gene matches: 2. This CDR3 comprises 14 residues. CDR3 loop: CASSLGTGNYEQYF. The CDR3 DNA follows: TGTGCCAGCAGCTTAGGGACAGGGAACTACGAGCAGTACTTC.

The rearrangement uses TRBV6-6 and TRBJ2-3, with unresolved D. V dropped 2 bases and J dropped 2 bases, with 5 bases sitting between them. Looked up from germline, CDR1 is MNHNY and CDR2 is SVGAGI (reference sequence). There are 13 residues in the CDR3. Here the CDR3 reads CASSYEVTDTQYF. The CDR3 DNA follows: TGTGCCAGCAGTTACGAGGTCACAGATACGCAGTATTTT.

This clone was seen only a few times. The CDR3 region is CASSAEPGLLYNEQFF. DNA of the CDR3: TGTGCCAGCAGCGCGGAACCGGGACTACTCTACAATGAGCAGTTCTTC. The chain links TRBV9 to TRBJ2-1; 7 positions agree with TRBD2. With 3 bases clipped from V and 3 bases from J, the junction kept 9 bases outside the gene matches. Germline CDR1 reads SGDLS; CDR2 reads YYNGEE. The CDR3 is 16 amino acids.

The chain employs TRBV7-9 and TRBJ2-3; D remains unclear. This CDR3 comprises 15 residues. CDR1 and CDR2 from the germline V gene are SEHNR and FQNEAQ (reference sequence). V lost 5 bases and J 4 bases, leaving 16 bases between the germline ends. CDR3: CASSPEAPRADTQYF. The CDR3 nucleotides are TGTGCCAGCAGCCCTGAGGCCCCAAGGGCAGATACGCAGTATTTT.

This clone was recorded at least ten times. CDR3 DNA: TGTGCCAGCAGCTTAGGACAGGCAAGTGAGGAGCAGTACTTC. Translation gives CASSLGQASEEQYF. J is TRBJ2-7 and V is TRBV7-9; tentatively, D is TRBD1 (6 bases). The CDR3 totals 14 residues. With 1 base removed from V and 7 bases from J, the gap between germline ends came to 14 bases. Germline V lookup: CDR1 SEHNR, CDR2 FQNEAQ (reference sequence).

The chain employs TRBV7-3 and TRBJ1-2; 8 positions agree with TRBD1. The length of the CDR3 is 19 residues. Per germline, CDR1 SGHTA and CDR2 FQGTGA. The V and J ends lost 2 bases and 0 bases, in that order; junction bases with no gene match: 14. CDR3 region: CASSLGRKTGEIPNYGYTF. In nucleotides, the CDR3 is TGTGCCAGCAGCTTAGGGCGAAAGACAGGGGAGATTCCTAACTATGGCTACACCTTC.

This clone was counted a few times. The CDR3 region is CASSPRHSDTQYF. Written as DNA, the CDR3 is TGTGCCAGCAGCCCACGACACTCAGATACGCAGTATTTT. V and J are TRBV6-1 and TRBJ2-3, with D unclear. Germline CDR1 MNHNS, CDR2 SASEGT. This CDR3 comprises 13 residues. Deletions cut 6 bases from V and 4 bases from J, with 11 bases between.

As for this clone: The sample contains more than one DNA sequence encoding this CDR3. The chain is built from TRBV7-3 and TRBJ1-5; no definite D call. Germline V gives CDR1 SGHTA, CDR2 FQGTGA. The germline V and J ends were trimmed by 0 bases and 4 bases, with 4 bases remaining between them. This CDR3 is built from 13 residues. In DNA, the CDR3 is TGTGCCAGCAGCTTAACGGGGAATCAGCCCCAGCATTTT. This sequence encodes CASSLTGNQPQHF.

This clone showed up just a few times. The same CDR3 also results from other DNA sequences found in this sample. The chain couples TRBV7-2 to TRBJ2-3, with TRBD2 matching over 7 bases. J lost 6 bases, V lost 3 bases, and 3 bases had no gene match. There are 13 residues in the CDR3. Germline V gene sequence: CDR1 SGHTA, CDR2 FQGNSA. DNA for the CDR3: TGTGCCAGCAGCTTTGGACTAGGCGATACGCAGTATTTT. This encodes CASSFGLGDTQYF.

V and J are TRBV20-1 and TRBJ2-3; D is tentatively TRBD1 or TRBD2 (5 bases each). CDR3 length equals 10 residues. V was pared by 0 bases and J by 15 bases, with 10 bases between. Germline CDR1 is DFQATT and CDR2 is SNEGSKA (reference sequence). CDR3 DNA sequence: TGCAGTGCTAGAGACTCCGGGACCTATTTT. It is translated as CSARDSGTYF.

The J gene is TRBJ2-7, the V gene TRBV15; possibly TRBD1 for D (7 bases). V lost 6 bases, J lost 0 bases, and 9 bases lay in between. The CDR3 has 13 residues. Per germline, CDR1 LNHNV and CDR2 YYDKDF (reference sequence). The DNA for the CDR3 is TGTGCCACCAGGCGGGACAGCTCCTACGAGCAGTACTTC. Translated, it gives CATRRDSSYEQYF.

This clone was seen repeatedly, ten times or more. The chain carries TRBV27 and TRBJ2-3; D is ambiguous. The CDR3 has 13 residues. Germline CDR1 and CDR2: MNHEY and SMNVEV (reference sequence). With 5 bases removed from V and 4 bases from J, the gap between germline ends came to 10 bases. The CDR3 sequence is CASSPSKPDTQYF. CDR3 in DNA: TGTGCCAGCAGTCCTTCCAAGCCAGATACGCAGTATTTT.

This clone was recorded many times. The rearrangement uses TRBV6-5 and TRBJ1-1; 7 bases line up with TRBD1. The CDR3 loop spans 15 amino acids. J was trimmed by 3 bases and V by 2 bases; bases with no gene match: 6. Germline V gene lookup returns CDR1 MNHEY and CDR2 SVGAGI. The CDR3 loop is CASSYGGTVHTEAFF. The CDR3, as DNA: TGTGCCAGCAGTTACGGGGGGACAGTTCACACTGAAGCTTTCTTT.

This chain links TRBV10-1 with TRBJ2-3, with 7 bases aligning to TRBD2. The V gene's germline CDR1 is WNHNN and CDR2 SYGVQD (reference sequence). The CDR3 loop spans 15 amino acids. V shed 8 bases, J shed 0 bases, and the junction held 8 bases outside the gene matches. CDR3 in amino acids: CASGGGRESTDTQYF. The CDR3 DNA follows: TGCGCCAGCGGCGGCGGGAGAGAAAGCACAGATACGCAGTATTTT.

This clone was observed a few times. This sequence joins TRBV19 and TRBJ1-1, with TRBD1 matching 7 bases. Trimming cost V 11 bases and J 5 bases; bases outside gene matches: 11. CDR1 LNHDA and CDR2 SQIVND come from the germline V gene (reference sequence). The CDR3 contains 13 residues. CDR3 coding DNA: TGTGCCTCGACAGGGACTATGAGGACTGAAGCTTTCTTT. Protein product: CASTGTMRTEAFF.

The chain's CDR3 is CASSQVRGDAHNEQFF. In DNA form, the CDR3 reads TGCGCCAGCAGCCAAGTTAGGGGTGACGCCCACAATGAGCAGTTCTTC. The rearrangement uses TRBV4-3 and TRBJ2-1; tentative D call: TRBD1 (5 bases). Germline loops: CDR1 LGHNA, CDR2 YSLEER. V lost 1 base and J 5 bases, leaving 15 bases between the germline ends. This CDR3 is built from 16 residues.

V usage is TRBV7-9 and J usage is TRBJ1-1, with a weak D call TRBD1 (5 bases). This CDR3 has 14 amino acids. V was cut by 2 bases and J by 4 bases, with 11 bases left in between. The germline CDR1 and CDR2 sequences are SEHNR and FQNEAQ (reference sequence). In DNA form, the CDR3 reads TGTGCCAGCAGCTTACAACAGGAGAGCACTGAAGCTTTCTTT. Translation: CASSLQQESTEAFF.

This clone showed up just a few times. V usage is TRBV7-8 and J usage is TRBJ1-5; 7 bases fit TRBD1. CDR3 length: 16 residues. The germline gives CDR1 SGHVS, CDR2 FQNEAQ. V dropped 2 bases and J dropped 5; count of bases not matched to a gene: 9. This CDR3 reads CASSLRAGGEDQPQHF. CDR3 DNA sequence: TGTGCCAGCAGCTTACGCGCAGGGGGTGAAGATCAGCCCCAGCATTTT.